Presented here are 29 T cell receptor beta chains from one specimen sequenced in a study of cytomegalovirus exposure and HLA in healthy donors. PCR was performed using 60 Vbeta and 13 Jbeta primers. Measured with immunoSEQ multiplex PCR; TCRdb has only the in-frame clones, and not every one. The sample includes under 250,000 clones, approximately 81% of them seen just once. Input material: PBMCs. These receptors all come from a girl aged 2 to 9 in good health and CMV-seronegative.

This clone is a singleton in its sample. The chain carries TRBV27 and TRBJ2-3; 7 bases agree with TRBD2. The CDR3 spans 14 residues. Per germline, CDR1 MNHEY and CDR2 SMNVEV (reference sequence). The V and J ends lost 6 bases and 3 bases, in that order; junction bases with no gene match: 6. The CDR3 here is CASRGRGRTDTQYF. The CDR3 bases are TGTGCCAGCAGGGGGCGGGGGAGGACAGATACGCAGTATTTT.

The gene calls are TRBV18 and TRBJ1-1, with D perhaps matching TRBD1 (6 bases). V lost 2 bases and J lost 0, with 7 bases in between. There are 14 residues in the CDR3. Germline V CDR1 and CDR2: KGHSH, LQKENI. CDR3 nucleotides: TGTGCCAGCTCACCATCAGGGGTGAACACTGAAGCTTTCTTT. This sequence encodes CASSPSGVNTEAFF.

This chain uses TRBV15 with TRBJ2-5, with 14 bases matching TRBD2. V trimming: 1 base; J trimming: 5 bases; junction bases outside the gene matches: 9. The CDR3 has 18 residues. Germline V CDR1 and CDR2: LNHNV, YYDKDF (reference sequence). As DNA, the CDR3 is TGTGCCACCAGCAGAGCTAGGGGACTAGCGGGAGTGCGGGAGACCCAGTACTTC. It specifies CATSRARGLAGVRETQYF. Filled out from reference TRBV15 and TRBJ2-5, the complete variable domain reads DAMVIQNPRYQVTQFGKPVTLSCSQTLNHNVMYWYQQKSSQAPKLLFHYYDKDFNNEADTPDNFQSRRPNTSFCFLDIRSPGLGDTAMYLCATSRARGLAGVRETQYFGPGTRLLVL.

The chain recombines TRBV5-1 with TRBJ1-4; D might be TRBD1 (5 bases). The ends were cut back, 3 bases at V and 8 bases at J, with 8 bases in the middle. Germline-derived CDR1 and CDR2 are SGHRS and YFSETQ. This CDR3 spans 12 amino acids. The CDR3 protein is CASSSGKEKLFF. As DNA, the CDR3 is TGCGCCAGCAGCTCAGGGAAGGAAAAACTGTTTTTT.

For this clone: This specimen includes other DNA sequences encoding the same CDR3. V gene TRBV11-2 combines with J gene TRBJ2-7; D not certain. V was clipped by 2 bases and J by 3 bases, with 5 bases between them. The CDR3 totals 12 residues. Germline-derived CDR1 and CDR2 are SGHAT and FQNNGV. The chain's CDR3 is CASSLLGYEQYF. The DNA of the CDR3 is TGTGCCAGCAGCTTACTAGGCTACGAGCAGTACTTC.

V is TRBV2 and J is TRBJ2-3; unclear D gene. This CDR3 comprises 15 residues. The germline gives CDR1 SNHLY, CDR2 FYNNEI. Trimming cost V 8 bases and J 0 bases, with 15 bases left between them. In DNA form, the CDR3 reads TGTGCCAGCGTCTCTCTTGGCGGTAGCACAGATACGCAGTATTTT. Translation gives CASVSLGGSTDTQYF.

On this clone: One end of the junction does not line up with germline, which may come from a read error. The J gene is TRBJ1-1, the V gene TRBV13; unclear D gene. The CDR3 extends over 17 amino acids. In germline, CDR1 is PRHDT, CDR2 FYEKMQ (reference sequence). The CDR3 spells CASSLGLTEPMNTEASF. The CDR3 DNA reads TGTGCCAGCAGCTTAGGGCTGACGGAGCCCATGAACACTGAAGCTTCCTTT.

This chain uses TRBV7-2 with TRBJ2-5, with 7 bases matching TRBD1. V lost 5 bases to trimming and J lost 5 bases; unmatched junction nucleotides: 14. This CDR3 spans 16 amino acids. Germline V gene data show CDR1 as SGHTA and CDR2 as FQGNSA. The CDR3 is CASSQRDRALRETQYF. The CDR3 region has the DNA TGTGCCAGCAGCCAGAGGGACAGAGCCTTACGGGAGACCCAGTACTTC.

This clone appeared a few times. The gene calls are TRBV4-1 and TRBJ2-7; TRBD2 matches at 9 bases. The CDR3 spans 20 residues. Germline CDR1 reads MGHRA; CDR2 reads YSYEKL. Trimming removed 4 bases from V and 2 bases from J; junction bases left unmatched: 21. CDR3 sequence (DNA): TGCGCCAGCAGCCCCCGCCCGGGGGGCATGGCGGGGGGGATCACCTACGAGCAGTACTTC. It codes for CASSPRPGGMAGGITYEQYF.

This chain connects TRBV5-1 to TRBJ2-6; 7 bases map to TRBD1. CDR3 length equals 14 residues. Losses at the gene ends were 4 bases for V and 2 bases for J; bases not matched to a gene: 0. CDR1 and CDR2 from the germline V gene are SGHRS and YFSETQ. The CDR3 sequence is CASSQGAGANVLTF. CDR3 in DNA: TGCGCCAGCAGCCAGGGGGCTGGGGCCAACGTCCTGACTTTC.

The rearrangement uses TRBV5-1 and TRBJ1-6; TRBD1 matches at 9 bases. Germline V gives CDR1 SGHRS, CDR2 YFSETQ. The V gene end was trimmed by 0 bases and the J gene end by 8 bases; junction bases not matched to a gene: 0. The CDR3 extends over 14 amino acids. The CDR3 DNA reads as TGCGCCAGCAGCTTGGGACAGGGGGATTCACCCCTCCACTTT. Its translation is CASSLGQGDSPLHF.

The genes are TRBV27 and TRBJ2-3; possibly TRBD2 for D (5 bases). The V and J ends lost 4 bases and 6 bases respectively, with 11 bases between them. This CDR3 has 13 residues. The germline V gene encodes CDR1 MNHEY and CDR2 SMNVEV (reference sequence). The CDR3 reads CASSSPDWDTQYF. CDR3 nucleotides: TGTGCCAGCAGTTCACCGGACTGGGATACGCAGTATTTT.

V gene TRBV6-4 combines with J gene TRBJ2-1; 11 nucleotides align to TRBD2. The CDR3 is 14 amino acids. CDR1 and CDR2 (germline): MRHNA, SNTAGT. V lost 5 bases and J lost 5; bases outside the gene matches: 2. Here the CDR3 reads CASSRLAGNNEQFF. CDR3 DNA: TGTGCCAGCAGTCGACTAGCGGGGAACAATGAGCAGTTCTTC.

The CDR3 DNA is TGTGCCAGCAGCCCTACCGGGACAGCCCCCTACGAGCAGTACTTC. Residues: CASSPTGTAPYEQYF. The J gene is TRBJ2-7, the V gene TRBV5-8, with 7 bases identical to TRBD1. With V trimmed by 4 bases and J by 2 bases, 9 bases remained unmatched. Germline loops: CDR1 SGHTS, CDR2 YDEGEE. CDR3 size: 15 residues.

The genes are TRBV27 and TRBJ1-4; D might be TRBD1 (5 bases). This CDR3 is 15 amino acids long. Looked up from germline, CDR1 is MNHEY and CDR2 is SMNVEV (reference sequence). With 5 bases removed from V and 5 bases from J, the gap between germline ends came to 15 bases. In DNA form, the CDR3 reads TGTGCCAGCAGTCCTCTTCGGGGGAGGAATGAAAAACTGTTTTTT. Amino acid sequence: CASSPLRGRNEKLFF. Complete variable domain (other parts from reference TRBV27 and TRBJ1-4): EAQVTQNPRYLITVTGKKLTVTCSQNMNHEYMSWYRQDPGLGLRQIYYSMNVEVTDKGDVPEGYKVSRKEKRNFPLILESPSPNQTSLYFCASSPLRGRNEKLFFGSGTQLSVL.

The V call is TRBV30, the J call TRBJ2-3; 14 positions match TRBD2. The V gene end was trimmed by 3 bases and the J gene end by 4 bases; junction bases not matched to a gene: 6. Germline V gene data show CDR1 as GTSNPN and CDR2 as SVGIG (reference sequence). There are 16 residues in the CDR3. CDR3 loop: CAWSLGLAGVSDTQYF. The CDR3 bases are TGTGCCTGGAGCCTGGGACTAGCGGGAGTATCAGATACGCAGTATTTT.

In nucleotides, the CDR3 is TGTGCCAGCAGTTTGGGGGGGACAGGGACCTACGAGCAGTACTTC. Translated, it gives CASSLGGTGTYEQYF. The chain has TRBV27 and TRBJ2-7, with 9 bases identical to TRBD1. V was pared by 3 bases and J by 2 bases, with 5 bases of the junction left unmatched. This CDR3 contains 15 residues. CDR1 and CDR2 (germline): MNHEY, SMNVEV (reference sequence).

V usage is TRBV28 and J usage is TRBJ2-2, with 8 bases lining up with TRBD1. The CDR3 length is 15 residues. Per germline, CDR1 MDHEN and CDR2 SYDVKM. Trimming took 5 bases from V and 1 from J; bases not matched to a gene: 3. CDR3 residues: CASSPGQGNTGELFF. In DNA form, the CDR3 reads TGTGCCAGCAGTCCTGGACAGGGGAACACCGGGGAGCTGTTTTTT.

This chain joins TRBV5-4 and TRBJ2-7; 10 positions match TRBD2. Unmatched junction bases numbered 8, after V lost 3 bases and J lost 5 bases. Germline V gives CDR1 SGHNT, CDR2 YYREEE (reference sequence). CDR3 length: 15 amino acids. CDR3 in DNA: TGTGCCAGCAGCTCTATGACTAGCGGGCCCCACGAGCAGTACTTC. Translated, it gives CASSSMTSGPHEQYF.

V usage is TRBV19 and J usage is TRBJ1-5, with a tentative D call TRBD1 (5 bases). This CDR3 spans 14 amino acids. Trimming left V 5 bases short and J 3 bases short, with 11 bases between. Germline CDR1 reads LNHDA; CDR2 reads SQIVND (reference sequence). The CDR3 DNA follows: TGTGCCAGTAGTCCCACAGGTTCCAATCAGCCCCAGCATTTT. It codes for CASSPTGSNQPQHF.

V and J are TRBV28 and TRBJ1-2; 7 positions agree with TRBD1. The germline V gene encodes CDR1 MDHEN and CDR2 SYDVKM. Trimming at V came to 4 bases and at J to 14 bases, leaving 16 bases not matched to a gene. There are 14 residues in the CDR3. The CDR3 here is CASSSPYRGKGRTF. For the CDR3, the DNA is TGTGCCAGCAGTTCACCTTACAGGGGAAAGGGAAGAACCTTC.

The V call is TRBV21-1, the J call TRBJ1-5; no DNA check was done on the table's D call, TRBD1. TRBV21-1 has pseudogene status. The CDR3 contains 16 residues. CDR3 bases: TGTGCCAGCAGCGGAAACAGGGAACTGGACAATCAGCCCCAGCATTTT. Translating gives CASSGNRELDNQPQHF.

The chain uses TRBV30 and TRBJ2-5; a possible D gene is TRBD2 (5 bases). CDR1 is GTSNPN, CDR2 SVGIG, per germline (reference sequence). CDR3 length: 14 residues. Trimming stripped 0 bases from V and 4 bases from J, with 12 bases between. CDR3 nucleotide sequence: TGTGCCTGGAGTGTCGGTGTGAGCGGAGAGACCCAGTACTTC. This translates into CAWSVGVSGETQYF.

V is TRBV5-1 and J is TRBJ1-2; unclear D gene. CDR3 length: 15 amino acids. With 3 bases removed from V and 0 bases from J, the gap between germline ends came to 12 bases. Germline assignment: CDR1 SGHRS and CDR2 YFSETQ. The CDR3 DNA reads TGCGCCAGCAGCTGGACTTTCTCTTCTAACTATGGCTACACCTTC. Translated: CASSWTFSSNYGYTF.

This chain joins TRBV5-1 and TRBJ1-5, with 8 bases fitting TRBD1. V shed 4 bases and J 0 bases; nucleotides not matched to a gene: 12. The CDR3 totals 18 residues. Germline V gene data show CDR1 as SGHRS and CDR2 as YFSETQ. The CDR3 loop is CASSAETRGRYSNQPQHF. Here the CDR3 DNA reads TGCGCCAGCAGCGCAGAAACCAGGGGGCGGTATAGCAATCAGCCCCAGCATTTT.

This rearrangement joins TRBV5-4 to TRBJ2-6, with D perhaps matching TRBD1 (6 bases). The germline V gene has CDR1 SGHNT and CDR2 YYREEE (reference sequence). Trimming removed 4 bases from V and 2 bases from J, with 10 bases in between. This CDR3 is 15 amino acids long. CDR3 sequence reads: CASSPDRTGANVLTF. CDR3 coding DNA: TGTGCCAGCAGCCCGGACAGAACTGGGGCCAACGTCCTGACTTTC.

CDR3 DNA: TGTGCTAGTAGGAGGGGAGAAGAGACCCAGTACTTC. Its translation: CASRRGEETQYF. The chain is built from TRBV12-5 and TRBJ2-5; tentative D call: TRBD2 (6 bases). V lost 8 bases, J lost 3 bases, and 10 bases lay in between. The CDR3 has 12 amino acids. Germline CDR1 and CDR2: LGHNT and FRNRAP.

The chain joins TRBV6-1 to TRBJ1-2, with TRBD1 as a possible D gene (6 bases). Between the trimmed V and J ends, which lost 4 bases and 2 bases, there was a span of 8 bases. This CDR3 is 13 amino acids long. Germline CDR1 reads MNHNS; CDR2 reads SASEGT. Here the CDR3 reads CASSVQGNYGYTF. In nucleotides, the CDR3 is TGTGCCAGCAGTGTTCAGGGGAACTATGGCTACACCTTC.

V usage is TRBV6-1 and J usage is TRBJ1-2; TRBD1 agrees at 8 bases. Per the germline V gene, CDR1 is MNHNS and CDR2 is SASEGT. The CDR3 runs to 17 residues. The J segment lost 4 bases and the V segment lost 4 bases, leaving 14 bases of the junction unmatched. Here the CDR3 reads CASSGHSPGQVIYGYTF. As DNA, the CDR3 is TGTGCCAGCAGTGGACACAGCCCGGGACAGGTGATCTATGGCTACACCTTC.